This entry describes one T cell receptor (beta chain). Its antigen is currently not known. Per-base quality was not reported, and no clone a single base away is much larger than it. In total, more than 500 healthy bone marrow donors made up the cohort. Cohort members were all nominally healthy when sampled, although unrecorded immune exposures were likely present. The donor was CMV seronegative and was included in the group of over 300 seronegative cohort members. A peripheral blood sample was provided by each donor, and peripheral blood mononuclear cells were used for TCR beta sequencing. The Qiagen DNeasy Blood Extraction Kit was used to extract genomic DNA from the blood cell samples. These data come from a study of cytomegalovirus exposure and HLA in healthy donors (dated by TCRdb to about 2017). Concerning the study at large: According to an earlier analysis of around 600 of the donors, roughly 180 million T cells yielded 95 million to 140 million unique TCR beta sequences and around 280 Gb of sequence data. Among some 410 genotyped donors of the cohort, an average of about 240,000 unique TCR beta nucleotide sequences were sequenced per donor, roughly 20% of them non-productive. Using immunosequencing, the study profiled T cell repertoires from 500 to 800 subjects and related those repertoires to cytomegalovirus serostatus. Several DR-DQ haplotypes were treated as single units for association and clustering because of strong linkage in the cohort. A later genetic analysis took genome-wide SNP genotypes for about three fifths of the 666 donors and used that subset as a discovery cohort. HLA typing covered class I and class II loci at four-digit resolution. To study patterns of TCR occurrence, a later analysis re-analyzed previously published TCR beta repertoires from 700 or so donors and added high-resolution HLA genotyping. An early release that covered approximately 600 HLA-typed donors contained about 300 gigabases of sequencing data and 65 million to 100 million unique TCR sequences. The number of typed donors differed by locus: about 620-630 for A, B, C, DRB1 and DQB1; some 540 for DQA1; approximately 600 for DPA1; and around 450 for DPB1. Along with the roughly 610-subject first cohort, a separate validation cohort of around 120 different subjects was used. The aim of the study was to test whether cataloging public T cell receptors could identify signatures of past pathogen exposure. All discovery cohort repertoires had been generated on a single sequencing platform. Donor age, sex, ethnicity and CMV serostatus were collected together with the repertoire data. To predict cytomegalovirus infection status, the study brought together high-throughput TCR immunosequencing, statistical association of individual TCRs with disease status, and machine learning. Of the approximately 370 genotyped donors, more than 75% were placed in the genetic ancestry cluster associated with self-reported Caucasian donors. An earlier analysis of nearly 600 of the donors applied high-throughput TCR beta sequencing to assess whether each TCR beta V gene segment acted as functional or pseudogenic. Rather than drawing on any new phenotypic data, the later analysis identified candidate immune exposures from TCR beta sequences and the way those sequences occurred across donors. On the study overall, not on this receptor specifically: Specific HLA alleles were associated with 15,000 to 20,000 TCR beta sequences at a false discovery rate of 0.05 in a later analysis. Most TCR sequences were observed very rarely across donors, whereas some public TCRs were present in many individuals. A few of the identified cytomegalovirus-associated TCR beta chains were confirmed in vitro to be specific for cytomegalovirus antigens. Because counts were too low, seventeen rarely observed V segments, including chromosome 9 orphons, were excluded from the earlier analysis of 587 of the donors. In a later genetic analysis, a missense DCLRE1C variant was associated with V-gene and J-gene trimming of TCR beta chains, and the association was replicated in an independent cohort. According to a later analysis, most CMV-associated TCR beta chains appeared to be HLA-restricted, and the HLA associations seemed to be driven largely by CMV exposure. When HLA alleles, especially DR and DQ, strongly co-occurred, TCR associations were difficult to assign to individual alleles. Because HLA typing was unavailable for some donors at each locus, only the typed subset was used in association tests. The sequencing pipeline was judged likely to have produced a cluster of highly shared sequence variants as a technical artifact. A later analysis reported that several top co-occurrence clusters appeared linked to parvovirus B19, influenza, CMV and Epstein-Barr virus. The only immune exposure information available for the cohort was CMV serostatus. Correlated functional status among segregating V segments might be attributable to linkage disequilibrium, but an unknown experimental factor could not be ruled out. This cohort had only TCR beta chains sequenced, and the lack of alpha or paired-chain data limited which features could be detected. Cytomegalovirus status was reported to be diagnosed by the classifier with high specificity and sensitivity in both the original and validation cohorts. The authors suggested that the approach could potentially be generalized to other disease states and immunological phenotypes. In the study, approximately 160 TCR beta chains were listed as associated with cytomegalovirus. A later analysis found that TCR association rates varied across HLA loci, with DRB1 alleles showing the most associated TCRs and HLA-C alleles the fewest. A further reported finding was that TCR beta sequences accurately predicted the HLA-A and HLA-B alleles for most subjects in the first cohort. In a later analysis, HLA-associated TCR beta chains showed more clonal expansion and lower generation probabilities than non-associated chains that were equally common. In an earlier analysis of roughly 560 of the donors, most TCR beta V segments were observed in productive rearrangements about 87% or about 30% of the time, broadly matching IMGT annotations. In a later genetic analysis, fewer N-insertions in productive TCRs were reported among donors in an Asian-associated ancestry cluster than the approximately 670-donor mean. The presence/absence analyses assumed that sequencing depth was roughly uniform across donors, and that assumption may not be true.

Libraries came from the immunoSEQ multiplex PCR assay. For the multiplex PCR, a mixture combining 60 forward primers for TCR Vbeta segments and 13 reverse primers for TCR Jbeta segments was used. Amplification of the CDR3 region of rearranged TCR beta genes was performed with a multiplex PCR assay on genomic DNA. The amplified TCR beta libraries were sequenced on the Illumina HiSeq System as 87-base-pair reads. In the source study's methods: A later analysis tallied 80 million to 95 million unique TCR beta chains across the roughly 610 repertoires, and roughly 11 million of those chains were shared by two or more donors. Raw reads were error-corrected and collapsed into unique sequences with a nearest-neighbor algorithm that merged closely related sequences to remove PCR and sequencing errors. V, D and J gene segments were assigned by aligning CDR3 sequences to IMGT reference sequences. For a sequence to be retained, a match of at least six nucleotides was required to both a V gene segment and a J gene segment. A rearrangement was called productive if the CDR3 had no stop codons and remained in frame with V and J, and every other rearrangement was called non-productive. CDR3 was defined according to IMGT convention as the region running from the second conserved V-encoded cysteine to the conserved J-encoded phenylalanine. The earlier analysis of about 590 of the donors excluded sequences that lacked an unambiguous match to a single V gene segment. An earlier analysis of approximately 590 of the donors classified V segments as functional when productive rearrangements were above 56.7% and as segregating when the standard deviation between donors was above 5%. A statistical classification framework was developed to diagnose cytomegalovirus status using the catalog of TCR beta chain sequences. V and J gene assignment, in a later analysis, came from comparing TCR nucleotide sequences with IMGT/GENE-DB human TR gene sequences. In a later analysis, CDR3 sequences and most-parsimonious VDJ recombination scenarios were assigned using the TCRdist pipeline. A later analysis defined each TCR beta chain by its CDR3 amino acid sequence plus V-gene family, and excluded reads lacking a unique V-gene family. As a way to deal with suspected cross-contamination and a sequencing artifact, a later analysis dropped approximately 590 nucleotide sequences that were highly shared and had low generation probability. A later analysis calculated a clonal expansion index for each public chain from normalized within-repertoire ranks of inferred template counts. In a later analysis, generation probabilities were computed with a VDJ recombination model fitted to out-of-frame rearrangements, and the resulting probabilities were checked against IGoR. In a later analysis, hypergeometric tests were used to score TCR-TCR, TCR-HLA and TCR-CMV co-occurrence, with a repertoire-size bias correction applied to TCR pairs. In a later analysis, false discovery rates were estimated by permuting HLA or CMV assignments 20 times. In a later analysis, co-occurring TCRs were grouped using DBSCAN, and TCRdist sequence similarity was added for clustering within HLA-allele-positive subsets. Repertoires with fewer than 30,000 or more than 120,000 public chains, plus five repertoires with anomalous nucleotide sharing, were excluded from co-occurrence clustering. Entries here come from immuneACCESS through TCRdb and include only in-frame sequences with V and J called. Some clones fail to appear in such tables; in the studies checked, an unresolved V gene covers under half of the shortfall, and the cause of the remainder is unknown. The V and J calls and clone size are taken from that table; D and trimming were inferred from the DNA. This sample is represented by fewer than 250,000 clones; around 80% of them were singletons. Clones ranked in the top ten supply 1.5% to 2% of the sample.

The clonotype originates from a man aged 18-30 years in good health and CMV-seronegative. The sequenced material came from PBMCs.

CDR3 protein: CASSRMLSDNYGYTF. The DNA sequence follows: TGTGCCAGCAGCCGAATGCTTAGTGATAACTATGGCTACACCTTC. This chain is built from TRBV28 and TRBJ1-2, with no confidently assigned D gene. From the germline V gene, CDR1 is MDHEN and CDR2 is SYDVKM. The CDR3 starts with the cysteine, ends with the phenylalanine, and has 15 residues. The entry retains the CDR3 DNA only, 45 bases that are in frame from base 1. V drops 6 bases and J drops 1 base, leaving 15 bases in between.